This TCR beta chain was identified during a study of blood T cell repertoires in COVID-19. Study-level background: Spain, Italy and the United States supplied samples that represented acute and convalescent COVID-19. PBMCs, B-cell-depleted T cells, or T cells provided the cDNA or gDNA that made up the material.

The CDR3 has 18 residues. The germline V gene has CDR1 SNHLY and CDR2 FYNNEI. Trimming at V came to 4 bases and at J to 9 bases, leaving 24 bases not matched to a gene. Per the original data handling: Amplification of reference gene primers provided the estimated nucleated cell counts. Assay: immunoSEQ multiplex PCR; the TCRdb copy retains only in-frame clones and omits some. V and J calls and clone size are copied from that table; D and trimming were computed from the DNA. This table has 200,000 to 300,000 clones, 84% appearing once. The chain carries TRBV2 and TRBJ2-7; 7 bases are shared with TRBD1. The specimen sequenced was peripheral blood. This clonotype was obtained from a man aged 40-55 years who had recovered from COVID-19. DNA for the CDR3: TGTGCCAGCAGTGTTGACGCGGTTGGGGACAGCCAGTTAGAAGGGCAGTACTTC. Translated, it gives CASSVDAVGDSQLEGQYF.